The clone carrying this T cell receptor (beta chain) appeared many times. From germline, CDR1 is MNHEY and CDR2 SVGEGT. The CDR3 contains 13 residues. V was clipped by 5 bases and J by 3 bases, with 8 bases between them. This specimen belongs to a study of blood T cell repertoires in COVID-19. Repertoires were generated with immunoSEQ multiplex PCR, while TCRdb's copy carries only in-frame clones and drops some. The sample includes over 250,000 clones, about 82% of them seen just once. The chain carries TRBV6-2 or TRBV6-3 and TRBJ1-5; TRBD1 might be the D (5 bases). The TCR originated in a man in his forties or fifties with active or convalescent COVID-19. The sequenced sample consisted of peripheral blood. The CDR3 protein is CASSRQNNQPQHF. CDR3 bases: TGTGCCAGCAGTCGACAGAACAATCAGCCCCAGCATTTT.